This is a list of T cell receptor beta chains from one sample in a study of Ad26.COV2.S vaccination and SARS-CoV-2 variants. The method was immunoSEQ multiplex PCR; TCRdb's version includes in-frame clones alone and lacks a portion of them. Of about 350,000 clones listed, about 90% were seen once; the top ten hold 3.9%. Sequenced here: peripheral blood, sampled after recovery from COVID-19. These receptors originate from a human donor who had recovered from COVID-19. Both conserved end residues are part of each CDR3. The D gene is left open where the match is weak. Clone size, where shown, is once, few, many, or a class for clones that have expanded.

V gene: TRBV20-1
clone size: NA
D gene: NA
J gene: TRBJ2-1
CDR3 protein: CSASESIEQFF
CDR3 DNA: TGCAGTGCTAGCGAAAGTATTGAGCAGTTCTTC

V gene: TRBV11-2
clone size: NA
D gene: TRBD1
J gene: TRBJ2-7
CDR3 protein: CASSLGQGAYEQYF
CDR3 DNA: TGTGCCAGCAGCTTAGGGCAGGGGGCCTACGAGCAGTACTTC

V gene: TRBV7-6
clone size: few
D gene: NA
J gene: TRBJ1-5
CDR3 protein: CASKQRGNQPQHF
CDR3 DNA: TGTGCCAGCAAGCAGAGAGGCAATCAGCCCCAGCATTTT

V gene: TRBV11-2
clone size: NA
D gene: NA
J gene: TRBJ2-2
CDR3 protein: CASKGQDLTGELFF
CDR3 DNA: TGTGCCAGCAAGGGGCAGGACCTCACCGGGGAGCTGTTTTTT

V gene: TRBV5-1
clone size: NA
D gene: TRBD1
J gene: TRBJ1-1
CDR3 protein: CASSLDRGTEAFF
CDR3 DNA: TGCGCCAGCAGCTTGGACAGGGGCACTGAAGCTTTCTTT

V gene: TRBV7-2
clone size: NA
D gene: TRBD1
J gene: TRBJ1-1
CDR3 protein: CASSTLTGVFAEAFF
CDR3 DNA: TGTGCCAGCAGCACCTTGACAGGGGTCTTTGCTGAAGCTTTCTTT

V gene: TRBV7-2
clone size: NA
D gene: NA
J gene: TRBJ2-5
CDR3 protein: CASRLTGSETQYF
CDR3 DNA: TGTGCCAGCAGGTTAACAGGGTCTGAGACCCAGTACTTC

V gene: TRBV11-3
clone size: NA
D gene: NA
J gene: TRBJ2-3
CDR3 protein: CASGSAPTDTQYF
CDR3 DNA: TGTGCCAGCGGATCGGCACCCACAGATACGCAGTATTTT

V gene: TRBV27
clone size: NA
D gene: NA
J gene: TRBJ1-4
CDR3 protein: CASSLSADRVEKLFF
CDR3 DNA: TGTGCCAGCAGTTTATCGGCGGATCGGGTTGAAAAACTGTTTTTT

V gene: TRBV15
clone size: NA
D gene: TRBD1
J gene: TRBJ2-3
CDR3 protein: CATSRQGAGDTQYF
CDR3 DNA: TGTGCCACCAGCCGACAGGGGGCTGGGGATACGCAGTATTTT

V gene: TRBV6-2/TRBV6-3
clone size: NA
D gene: NA
J gene: TRBJ1-5
CDR3 protein: CASSYPRVRREGVDQPQHF
CDR3 DNA: TGTGCCAGCAGTTACCCAAGGGTCCGCAGGGAGGGTGTCGATCAGCCCCAGCATTTT

V gene: TRBV2
clone size: NA
D gene: NA
J gene: TRBJ1-5
CDR3 protein: CASSEARIGQSITPQHF
CDR3 DNA: TGTGCCAGCAGTGAAGCGCGGATTGGACAGAGTATAACGCCCCAGCATTTT

V gene: TRBV10-3
clone size: many
D gene: TRBD1
J gene: TRBJ1-4
CDR3 protein: CAIRKGGLSNEKLFF
CDR3 DNA: TGTGCCATCCGGAAAGGGGGCCTGTCTAATGAAAAACTGTTTTTT

V gene: TRBV7-9
clone size: NA
D gene: NA
J gene: TRBJ1-2
CDR3 protein: CASNHGQYYGYTF
CDR3 DNA: TGTGCCAGCAACCACGGACAGTACTATGGCTACACCTTC